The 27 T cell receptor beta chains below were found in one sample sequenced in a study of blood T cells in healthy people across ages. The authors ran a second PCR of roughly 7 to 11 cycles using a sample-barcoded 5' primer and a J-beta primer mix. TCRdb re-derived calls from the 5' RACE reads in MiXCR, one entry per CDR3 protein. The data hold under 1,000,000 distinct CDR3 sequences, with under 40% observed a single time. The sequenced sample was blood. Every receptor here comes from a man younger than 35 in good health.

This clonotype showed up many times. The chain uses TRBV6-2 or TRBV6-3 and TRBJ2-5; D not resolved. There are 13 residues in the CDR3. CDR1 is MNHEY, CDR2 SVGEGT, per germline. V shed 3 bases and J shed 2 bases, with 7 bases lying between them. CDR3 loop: CASSYLPQETQYF. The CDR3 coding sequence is TGTGCCAGCAGTTATTTACCACAAGAGACCCAGTACTTC.

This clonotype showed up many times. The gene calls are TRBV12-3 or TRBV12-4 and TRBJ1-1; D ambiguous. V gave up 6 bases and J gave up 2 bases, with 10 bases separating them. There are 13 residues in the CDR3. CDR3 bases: TGTGCCAGCAGATTGACATCAAACACTGAAGCTTTCTTT. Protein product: CASRLTSNTEAFF.

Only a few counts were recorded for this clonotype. CDR3 DNA: TGTGCCAGCAGCTTAGTCGGTCTTACTGGGGCCAACGTCCTGACTTTC. Encoded protein: CASSLVGLTGANVLTF. The chain has TRBV7-9 and TRBJ2-6; D gene uncertain. The length of the CDR3 is 16 residues. Germline CDR1 and CDR2: SEHNR and FQNEAQ (reference sequence). The ends were cut back, 1 base at V and 2 bases at J, with 9 bases in the middle.

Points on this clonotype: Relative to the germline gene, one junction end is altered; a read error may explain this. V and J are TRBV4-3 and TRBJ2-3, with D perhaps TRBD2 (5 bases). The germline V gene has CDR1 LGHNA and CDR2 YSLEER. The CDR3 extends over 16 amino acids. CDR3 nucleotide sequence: TGCGCCGGCAGCCAGGAACAGCGGATTGGGGTCGATACGCAGTATTTT. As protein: CAGSQEQRIGVDTQYF.

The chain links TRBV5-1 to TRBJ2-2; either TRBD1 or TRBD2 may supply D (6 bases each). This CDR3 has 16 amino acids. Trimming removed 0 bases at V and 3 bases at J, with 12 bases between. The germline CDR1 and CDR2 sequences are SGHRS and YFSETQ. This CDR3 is CASSLVPGADTGELFF. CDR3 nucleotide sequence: TGCGCCAGCAGCTTGGTCCCGGGGGCGGACACCGGGGAGCTGTTTTTT.

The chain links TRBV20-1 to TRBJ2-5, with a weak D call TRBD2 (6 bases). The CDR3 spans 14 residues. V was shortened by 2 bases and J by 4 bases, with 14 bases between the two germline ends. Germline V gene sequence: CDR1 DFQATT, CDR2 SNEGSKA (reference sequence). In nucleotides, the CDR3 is TGCAGTGCTAGAAGCAGGGAGGATGGAGAGACCCAGTACTTC. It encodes CSARSREDGETQYF.

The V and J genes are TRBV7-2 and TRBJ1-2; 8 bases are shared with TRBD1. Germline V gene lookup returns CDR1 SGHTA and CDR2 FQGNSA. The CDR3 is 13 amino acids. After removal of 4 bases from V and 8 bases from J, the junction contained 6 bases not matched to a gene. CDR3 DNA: TGTGCCAGCAGCTGGGGACAGGCTAAGGGCTACACCTTC. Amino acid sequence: CASSWGQAKGYTF.

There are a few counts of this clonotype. The CDR3 sequence: CASSIRGGYQETQYF. DNA of the CDR3: TGTGCCAGCAGCATTAGGGGGGGGTACCAAGAGACCCAGTACTTC. The V call is TRBV7-2, the J call TRBJ2-5; D is possibly TRBD2 (7 bases). Per germline, CDR1 SGHTA and CDR2 FQGNSA. Trimming took off 5 bases at V and 0 bases at J, with 13 bases between the two ends. There are 15 residues in the CDR3.

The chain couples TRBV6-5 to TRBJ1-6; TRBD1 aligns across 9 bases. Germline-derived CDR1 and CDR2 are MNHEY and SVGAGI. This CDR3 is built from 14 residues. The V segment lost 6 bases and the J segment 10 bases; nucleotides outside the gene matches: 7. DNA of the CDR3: TGTGCCAGCAGGCGGACAGGGGATCGATCACCCCTCCACTTT. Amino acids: CASRRTGDRSPLHF.

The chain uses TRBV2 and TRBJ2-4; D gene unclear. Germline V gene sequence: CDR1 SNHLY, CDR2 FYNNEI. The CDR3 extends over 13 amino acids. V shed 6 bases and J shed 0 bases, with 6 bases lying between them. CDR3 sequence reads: CASSRIAKNIQYF. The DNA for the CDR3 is TGTGCCAGCAGCCGTATAGCCAAAAACATTCAGTACTTC.

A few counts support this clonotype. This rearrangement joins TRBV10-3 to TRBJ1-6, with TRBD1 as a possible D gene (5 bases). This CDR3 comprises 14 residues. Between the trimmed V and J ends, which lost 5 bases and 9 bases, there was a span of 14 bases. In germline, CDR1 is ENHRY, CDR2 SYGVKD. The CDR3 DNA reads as TGTGCCATCAGTACAGACGGGGACGGTTCACCCCTCCACTTT. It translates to CAISTDGDGSPLHF.

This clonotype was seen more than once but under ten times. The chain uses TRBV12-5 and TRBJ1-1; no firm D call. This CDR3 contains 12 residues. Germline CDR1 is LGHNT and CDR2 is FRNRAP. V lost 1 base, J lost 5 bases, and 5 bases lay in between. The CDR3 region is CASGLGQTEAFF. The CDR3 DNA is TGTGCTAGTGGTTTGGGGCAGACTGAAGCTTTCTTT.

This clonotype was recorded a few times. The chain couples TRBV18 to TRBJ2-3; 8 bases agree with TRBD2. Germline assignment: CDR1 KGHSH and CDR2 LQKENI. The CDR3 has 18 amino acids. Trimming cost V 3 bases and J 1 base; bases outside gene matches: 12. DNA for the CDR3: TGTGCCAGCTCACCGGGAGGACGCGGGGGGACGGGCACAGATACGCAGTATTTT. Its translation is CASSPGGRGGTGTDTQYF. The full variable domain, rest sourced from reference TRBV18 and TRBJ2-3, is NAGVMQNPRHLVRRRGQEARLRCSPMKGHSHVYWYRQLPEEGLKFMVYLQKENIIDESGMPKERFSAEFPKEGPSILRIQQVVRGDSAAYFCASSPGGRGGTGTDTQYFGPGTRLTVL.

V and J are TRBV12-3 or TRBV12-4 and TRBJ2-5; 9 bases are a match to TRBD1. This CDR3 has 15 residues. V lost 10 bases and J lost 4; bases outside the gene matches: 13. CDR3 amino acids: CANSGTGGLSETQYF. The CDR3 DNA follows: TGTGCCAACAGCGGCACAGGGGGCTTATCAGAGACCCAGTACTTC.

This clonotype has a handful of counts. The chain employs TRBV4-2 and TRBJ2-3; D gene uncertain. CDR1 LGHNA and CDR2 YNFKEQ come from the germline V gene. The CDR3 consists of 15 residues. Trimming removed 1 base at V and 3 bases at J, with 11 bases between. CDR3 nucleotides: TGTGCCAGCAGCCAAGGCCCCGGAGAGACAGATACGCAGTATTTT. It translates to CASSQGPGETDTQYF.

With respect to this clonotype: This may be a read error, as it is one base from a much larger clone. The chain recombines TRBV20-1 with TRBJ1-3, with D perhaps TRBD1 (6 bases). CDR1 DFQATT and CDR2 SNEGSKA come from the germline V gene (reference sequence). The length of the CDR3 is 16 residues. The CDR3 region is CSAEDRLGDSGTTIYF. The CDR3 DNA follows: TGCAGTGCTGAAGACAGGTTGGGAGACTCTGGAACCACCATATATTTT.

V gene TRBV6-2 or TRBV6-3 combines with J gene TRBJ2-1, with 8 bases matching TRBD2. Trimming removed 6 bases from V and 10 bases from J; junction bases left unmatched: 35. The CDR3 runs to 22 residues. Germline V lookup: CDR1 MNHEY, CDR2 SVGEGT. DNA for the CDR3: TGTGCCAGCAGCCGTCAAGGGGGACTAGTAGTGCGAGTAAACCCGACGTCCTACGAGCAGTTCTTC. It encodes CASSRQGGLVVRVNPTSYEQFF.

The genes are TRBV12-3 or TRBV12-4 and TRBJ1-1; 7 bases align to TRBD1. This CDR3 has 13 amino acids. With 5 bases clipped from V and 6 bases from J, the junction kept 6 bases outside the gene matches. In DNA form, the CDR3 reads TGTGCCAGCAGTGAGGACAGGCGATCTGAAGCTTTCTTT. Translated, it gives CASSEDRRSEAFF.

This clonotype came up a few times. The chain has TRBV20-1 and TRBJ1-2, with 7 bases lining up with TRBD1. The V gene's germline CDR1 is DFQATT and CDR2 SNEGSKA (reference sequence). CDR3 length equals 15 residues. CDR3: CRATFAGQPNYGYTF. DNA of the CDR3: TGCAGGGCGACATTCGCGGGACAGCCTAACTATGGCTACACCTTC.

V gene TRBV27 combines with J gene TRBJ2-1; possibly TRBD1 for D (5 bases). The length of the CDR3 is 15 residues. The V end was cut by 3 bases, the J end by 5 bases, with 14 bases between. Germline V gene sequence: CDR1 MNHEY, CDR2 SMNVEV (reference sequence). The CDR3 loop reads CASSFQGHADNEQFF. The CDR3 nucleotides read TGTGCCAGCAGTTTCCAGGGCCATGCGGACAATGAGCAGTTCTTC.

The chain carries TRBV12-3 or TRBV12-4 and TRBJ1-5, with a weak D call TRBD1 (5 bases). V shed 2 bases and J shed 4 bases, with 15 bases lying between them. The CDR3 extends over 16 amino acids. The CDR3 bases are TGTGCCAGCAGTTTAATGGGGCAGGGTGCTAATCAGCCCCAGCATTTT. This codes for CASSLMGQGANQPQHF.

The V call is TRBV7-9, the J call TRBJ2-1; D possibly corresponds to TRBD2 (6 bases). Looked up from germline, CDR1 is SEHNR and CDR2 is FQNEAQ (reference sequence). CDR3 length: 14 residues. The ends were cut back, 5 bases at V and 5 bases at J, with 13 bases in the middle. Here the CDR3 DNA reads TGTGCCAGCAGCCCCCGGGGACTCGACAATGAGCAGTTCTTC. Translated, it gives CASSPRGLDNEQFF.

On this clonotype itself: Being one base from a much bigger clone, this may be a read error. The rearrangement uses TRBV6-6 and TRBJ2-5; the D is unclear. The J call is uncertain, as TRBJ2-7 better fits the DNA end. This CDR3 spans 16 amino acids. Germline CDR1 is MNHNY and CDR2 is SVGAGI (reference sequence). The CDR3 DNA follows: TGTGCCAGCAGTTACTCGAGACGGCGTAGGGCCGACGAGCAGTACTTC. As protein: CASSYSRRRRADEQYF.

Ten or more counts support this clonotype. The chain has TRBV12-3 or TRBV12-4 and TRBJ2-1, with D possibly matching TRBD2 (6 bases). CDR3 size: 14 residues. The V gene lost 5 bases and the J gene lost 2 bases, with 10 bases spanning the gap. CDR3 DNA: TGTGCCAGCAGTCAAGCGGGTCCCTACAATGAGCAGTTCTTC. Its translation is CASSQAGPYNEQFF.

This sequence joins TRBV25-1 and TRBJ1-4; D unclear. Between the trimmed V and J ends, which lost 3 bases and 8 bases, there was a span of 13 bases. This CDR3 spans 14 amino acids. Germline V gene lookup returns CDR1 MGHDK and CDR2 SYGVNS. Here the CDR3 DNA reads TGTGCCAGCAGTGATCCCCGGACGGAGGAAAAACTGTTTTTT. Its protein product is CASSDPRTEEKLFF.

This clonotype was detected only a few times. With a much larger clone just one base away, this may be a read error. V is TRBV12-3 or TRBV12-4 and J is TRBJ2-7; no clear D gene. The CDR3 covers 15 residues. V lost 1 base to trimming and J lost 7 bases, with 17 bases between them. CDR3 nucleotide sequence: TGTGCCAGCAGTTTAGTAAGCGACGCTAACAATGAGCAGTACTTC. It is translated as CASSLVSDANNEQYF.

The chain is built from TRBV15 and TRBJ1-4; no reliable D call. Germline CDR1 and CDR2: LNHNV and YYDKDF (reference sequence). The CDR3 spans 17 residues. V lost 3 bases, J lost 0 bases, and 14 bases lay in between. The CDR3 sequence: CATSRLAGSPTNEKLFF. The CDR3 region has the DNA TGTGCCACCAGCAGGTTGGCAGGCTCCCCAACTAATGAAAAACTGTTTTTT.